The rows below give T cell receptor beta chains drawn from one sample of a study of shared clonotypes between healthy human individuals. Some clones are missing from TCRdb's copy, which holds only in-frame ones; the method was immunoSEQ multiplex PCR. The sample lists around 99,000 clones, approximately 63% seen once, with roughly 50% in the top ten. Sequencing was carried out using memory CD8+ T cells sorted from blood. The receptors here all came from a man aged 25 to 45 in good health. CDR3s include the opening cysteine and the closing phenylalanine or tryptophan. D genes are given only for firm matches. Rows give clone size only sometimes, using once, few, many, or a class for an expanded clone.

D gene | J gene | V gene | clone size | CDR3 protein | CDR3 DNA
NA | TRBJ1-4 | TRBV11-2 | NA | CASSPGYREEKLFF | TGTGCCAGCAGCCCCGGATACAGAGAAGAAAAACTGTTTTTT
NA | TRBJ2-2 | TRBV28 | NA | CASSKNTGELFF | TGTGCCAGCAGTAAGAACACCGGGGAGCTGTTTTTT
TRBD1 | TRBJ1-4 | TRBV15 | NA | CATSQFPGQGRTNEKLFF | TGTGCCACCAGCCAGTTTCCGGGACAGGGCCGGACTAATGAAAAACTGTTTTTT
TRBD2 | TRBJ2-1 | TRBV11-2 | few | CASSAGVAGNEQFF | TGTGCCAGCAGCGCCGGGGTAGCGGGCAATGAGCAGTTCTTC
TRBD2 | TRBJ2-7 | TRBV27 | NA | CASSFTSGYEQYF | TGTGCCAGCAGTTTCACTAGCGGCTACGAGCAGTACTTC
NA | TRBJ2-7 | TRBV7-2 | NA | CASSLRQQREQYF | TGTGCCAGCAGCTTAAGACAGCAGCGTGAGCAGTACTTC
NA | TRBJ2-7 | TRBV5-1 | NA | CASSPLGGSYEQYF | TGCGCCAGCAGCCCCCTAGGCGGTTCCTACGAGCAGTACTTC
NA | TRBJ1-3 | TRBV4-3 | NA | CASSQEVAGSGNTIYF | TGCGCCAGCAGCCAAGAGGTGGCGGGTTCTGGAAACACCATATATTTT
NA | TRBJ2-3 | TRBV5-1 | few | CASRVAAVDGDTQYF | TGCGCCAGCCGGGTGGCAGCGGTCGATGGAGATACGCAGTATTTT
TRBD2 | TRBJ2-1 | TRBV18 | NA | CASSPPAGGGDEQFF | TGTGCCAGCTCACCACCGGCGGGAGGAGGGGATGAGCAGTTCTTC
NA | TRBJ2-3 | TRBV11-2 | NA | CASTLHTDTQYF | TGTGCCAGCACCCTGCACACAGATACGCAGTATTTT
NA | TRBJ2-1 | TRBV27 | NA | CASSKLDSYNEQFF | TGTGCCAGCAGCAAGCTGGACTCCTACAATGAGCAGTTCTTC
TRBD1 | TRBJ2-7 | TRBV28 | many | CASSLGQGLLTYEQYF | TGTGCCAGCAGTCTAGGACAGGGACTGCTGACCTACGAGCAGTACTTC
NA | TRBJ2-5 | TRBV25-1 | NA | CASSEGQGQETQYF | TGTGCCAGCAGCGAGGGTCAGGGCCAAGAGACCCAGTACTTC
TRBD2 | TRBJ2-3 | TRBV7-9 | few | CASRLGLAGANTDTQYF | TGTGCCAGCAGATTGGGACTAGCGGGAGCGAACACAGATACGCAGTATTTT
TRBD1 | TRBJ1-2 | TRBV7-9 | NA | CASSSTRQGGNYGYTF | TGTGCCAGCAGCTCCACTAGACAGGGGGGAAACTATGGCTACACCTTC
NA | TRBJ2-7 | TRBV5-4 | few | CASARDNSYEQYF | TGTGCCTCTGCCCGGGACAACTCCTACGAGCAGTACTTC
TRBD1 | TRBJ2-1 | TRBV5-1 | NA | CASSFRDRGTLNEQFF | TGCGCCAGCAGCTTCAGGGACAGGGGGACCCTAAATGAGCAGTTCTTC
NA | TRBJ1-1 | TRBV7-2 | NA | CASSVPLDNTEAFF | TGTGCCAGCAGCGTCCCCCTAGATAACACTGAAGCTTTCTTT
TRBD1 | TRBJ1-5 | TRBV15 | NA | CATSKTGTGDYSNQPQHF | TGTGCCACCAGCAAAACCGGGACAGGCGATTATAGCAATCAGCCCCAGCATTTT
NA | TRBJ2-6 | TRBV28 | many | CASSFQPVSGANVLTF | TGTGCCAGCAGTTTTCAGCCGGTCTCTGGGGCCAACGTCCTGACTTTC
NA | TRBJ1-5 | TRBV28 | NA | CASTLGLGIQPQHF | TGTGCCAGCACTCTAGGCCTGGGAATTCAGCCCCAGCATTTT
NA | TRBJ2-5 | TRBV23-1 | few | CASPPRTRAETQYF | TGCGCCAGCCCCCCCCGGACACGGGCGGAGACCCAGTACTTC
NA | TRBJ1-1 | TRBV7-9 | NA | CASSLDVVEAFF | TGTGCCAGCAGCTTAGACGTTGTTGAAGCTTTCTTT
TRBD1 | TRBJ2-1 | TRBV7-3 | few | CASSPRDRVYNEQFF | TGTGCCAGCAGCCCTCGGGACAGGGTCTACAATGAGCAGTTCTTC